The subject of this entry is one T cell receptor (beta chain). The source of the sample is a study of blood T cell repertoires in COVID-19. The overall study: Sites in the United States, Italy and Spain provided acute and convalescent COVID-19 samples. T cells, B-cell-depleted T cells, or PBMCs provided the cDNA or gDNA that served as material.

In the authors' methods: Amplification with reference gene primers provided the estimates of nucleated cell counts. The assay was immunoSEQ multiplex PCR, and TCRdb's table has in-frame clones only and misses some. V, J and clone size derive from that table, while D and trimming were established from the DNA sequence. The data contain some 100,000 clones, about nine tenths of them seen just once; the ten biggest clones take up 15% to 20%. Trimming took off 5 bases at V and 0 bases at J, with 7 bases between the two ends. The CDR3 runs to 13 residues. Germline assignment: CDR1 SGHNT and CDR2 YENEEA. This clonotype was obtained from a middle-aged man with acute or convalescent COVID-19. The chain uses TRBV11-3 and TRBJ1-2; D not resolved. Sequencing was done on a sample of peripheral blood. As DNA, the CDR3 is TGTGCCAGCAGCGATAGTCCTAACTATGGCTACACCTTC. Translating gives CASSDSPNYGYTF.